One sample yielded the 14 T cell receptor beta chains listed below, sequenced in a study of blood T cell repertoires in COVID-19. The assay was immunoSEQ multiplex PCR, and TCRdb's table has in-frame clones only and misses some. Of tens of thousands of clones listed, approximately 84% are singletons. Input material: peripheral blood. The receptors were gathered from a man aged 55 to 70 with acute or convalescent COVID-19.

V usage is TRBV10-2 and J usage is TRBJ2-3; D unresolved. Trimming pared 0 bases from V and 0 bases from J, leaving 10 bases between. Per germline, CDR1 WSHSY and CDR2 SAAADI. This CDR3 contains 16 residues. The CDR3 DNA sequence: TGCGCCAGCAGTGAGTCGACTGTAGGCAGCACAGATACGCAGTATTTT. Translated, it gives CASSESTVGSTDTQYF.

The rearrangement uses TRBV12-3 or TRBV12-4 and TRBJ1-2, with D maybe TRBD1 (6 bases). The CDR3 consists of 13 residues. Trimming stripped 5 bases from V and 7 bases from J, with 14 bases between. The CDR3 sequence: CASSLAGAPGYTF. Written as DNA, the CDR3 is TGTGCCAGCAGTCTGGCGGGGGCTCCTGGCTACACCTTC.

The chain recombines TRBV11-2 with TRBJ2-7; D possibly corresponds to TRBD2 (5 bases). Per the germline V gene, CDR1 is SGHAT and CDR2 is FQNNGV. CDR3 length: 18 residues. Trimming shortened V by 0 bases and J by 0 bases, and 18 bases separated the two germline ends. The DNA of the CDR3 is TGTGCCAGCAGCTTAGATAGCGACCCACGAAGTCCCTCCTACGAGCAGTACTTC. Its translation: CASSLDSDPRSPSYEQYF.

The CDR3 bases are TGTGCCAGCAGTTCTCTGACAGGGGGCGGTGAAGATGGCTACACCTTC. Its protein is CASSSLTGGGEDGYTF. This chain joins TRBV6-5 and TRBJ1-2, with 10 bases fitting TRBD1. CDR1 and CDR2 (germline): MNHEY, SVGAGI. The length of the CDR3 is 16 residues. V was pared by 4 bases and J by 6 bases, with 11 bases of the junction left unmatched.

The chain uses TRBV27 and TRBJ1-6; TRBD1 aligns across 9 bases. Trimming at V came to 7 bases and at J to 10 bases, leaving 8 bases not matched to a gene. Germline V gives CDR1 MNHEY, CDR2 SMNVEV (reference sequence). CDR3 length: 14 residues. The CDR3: CASTPQGARSPLHF. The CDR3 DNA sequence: TGTGCCAGCACCCCACAGGGGGCTAGGTCACCCCTCCACTTT.

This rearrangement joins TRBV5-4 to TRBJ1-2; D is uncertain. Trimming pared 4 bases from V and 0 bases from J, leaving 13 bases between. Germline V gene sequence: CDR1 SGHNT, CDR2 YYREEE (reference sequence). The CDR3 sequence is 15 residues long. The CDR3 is CASSPREGTNYGYTF. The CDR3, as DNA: TGTGCCAGCAGCCCTCGGGAGGGCACTAACTATGGCTACACCTTC. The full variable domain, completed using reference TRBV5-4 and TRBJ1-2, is ETGVTQSPTHLIKTRGQQVTLRCSSQSGHNTVSWYQQALGQGPQFIFQYYREEENGRGNFPPRFSGLQFPNYSSELNVNALELDDSALYLCASSPREGTNYGYTFGSGTRLTVV.

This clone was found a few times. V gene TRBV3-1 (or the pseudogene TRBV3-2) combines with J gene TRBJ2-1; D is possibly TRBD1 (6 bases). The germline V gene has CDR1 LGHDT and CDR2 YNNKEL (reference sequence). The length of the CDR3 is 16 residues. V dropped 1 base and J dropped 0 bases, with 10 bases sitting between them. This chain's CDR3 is CASSQVQGSSYNEQFF. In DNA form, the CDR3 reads TGTGCCAGCAGCCAAGTACAGGGAAGCTCCTACAATGAGCAGTTCTTC.

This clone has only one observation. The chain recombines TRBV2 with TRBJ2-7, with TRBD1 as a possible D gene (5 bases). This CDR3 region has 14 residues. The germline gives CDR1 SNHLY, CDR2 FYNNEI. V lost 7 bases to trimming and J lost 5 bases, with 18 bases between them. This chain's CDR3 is CASNGQGRPDEQYF. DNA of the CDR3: TGTGCCAGCAATGGCCAGGGTCGGCCGGACGAGCAGTACTTC.

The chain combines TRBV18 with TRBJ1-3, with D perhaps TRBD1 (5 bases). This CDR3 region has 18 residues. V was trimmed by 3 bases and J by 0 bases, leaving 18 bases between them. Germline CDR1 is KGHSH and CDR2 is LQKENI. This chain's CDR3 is CASSPRGPAVLSGNTIYF. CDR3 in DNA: TGTGCCAGCTCACCGCGGGGCCCCGCCGTCCTCTCTGGAAACACCATATATTTT.

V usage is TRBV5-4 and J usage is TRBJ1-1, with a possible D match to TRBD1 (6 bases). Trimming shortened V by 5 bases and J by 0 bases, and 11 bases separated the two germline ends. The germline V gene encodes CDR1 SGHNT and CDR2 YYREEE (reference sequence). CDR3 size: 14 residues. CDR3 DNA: TGTGCCAGCAGATCACAGGGCATGAACACTGAAGCTTTCTTT. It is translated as CASRSQGMNTEAFF. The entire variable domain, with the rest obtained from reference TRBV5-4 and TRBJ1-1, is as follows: ETGVTQSPTHLIKTRGQQVTLRCSSQSGHNTVSWYQQALGQGPQFIFQYYREEENGRGNFPPRFSGLQFPNYSSELNVNALELDDSALYLCASRSQGMNTEAFFGQGTRLTVV.

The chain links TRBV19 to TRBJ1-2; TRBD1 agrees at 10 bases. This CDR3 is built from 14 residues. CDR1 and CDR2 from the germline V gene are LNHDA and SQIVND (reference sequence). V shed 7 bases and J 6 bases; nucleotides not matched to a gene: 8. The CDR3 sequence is CASTETGGRNGYTF. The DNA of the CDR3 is TGTGCCAGTACCGAGACAGGGGGCAGGAATGGCTACACCTTC.

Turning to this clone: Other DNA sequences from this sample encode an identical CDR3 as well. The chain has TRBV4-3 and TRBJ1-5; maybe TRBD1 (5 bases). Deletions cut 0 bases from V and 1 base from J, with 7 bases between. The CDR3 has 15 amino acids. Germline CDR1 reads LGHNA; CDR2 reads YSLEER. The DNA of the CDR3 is TGCGCCAGCAGCCAAGACAGGGTAAGCAATCAGCCCCAGCATTTT. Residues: CASSQDRVSNQPQHF.

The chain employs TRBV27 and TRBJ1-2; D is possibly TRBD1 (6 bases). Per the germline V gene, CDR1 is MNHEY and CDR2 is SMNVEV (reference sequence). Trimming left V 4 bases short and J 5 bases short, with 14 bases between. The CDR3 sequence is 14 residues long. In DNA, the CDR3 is TGTGCCAGCAGTTCGGCGGGGGCGAGGTATGGCTACACCTTC. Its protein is CASSSAGARYGYTF.

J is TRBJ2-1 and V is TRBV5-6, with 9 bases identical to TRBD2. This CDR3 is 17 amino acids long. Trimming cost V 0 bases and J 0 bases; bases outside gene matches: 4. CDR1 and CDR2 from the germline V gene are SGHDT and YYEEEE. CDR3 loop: CASSLDISGSSYNEQFF. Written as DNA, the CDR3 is TGTGCCAGCAGCTTGGATATTAGCGGGAGCTCCTACAATGAGCAGTTCTTC.